A selection of T cell receptor beta chains follows, all from one sample in a study of memory CD4+ T cells and cytomegalovirus serostatus. Produced via immunoSEQ multiplex PCR; TCRdb's table is partial and in-frame only. The top ten hold 0.65% to 0.85% of the sample, which has around 50,000 clones, around 82% seen once. The source material was memory CD4+ T cells from blood. Receptors were obtained from an adult in good health and CMV-seronegative. The conserved cysteine and the conserved F or W are not part of the CDR3 here.

TRBV5-8 | ASSKTGIAEQY
TRBV7-9 | ASSPPGPIPSYEQY
TRBV28 | ASSLRDGFRQPQH
TRBV28 | ASSLPLQGLQMEAF
TRBV6-5 | ASSSQGDQH
TRBV6-5 | ASGQGWGYGYT
TRBV7-9 | ASSLGLAIDTQY
TRBV7-9 | ASSSINEQF
TRBV28 | ASLGASAGDTDTQY
TRBV19 | ASSTGGLVQETQY
TRBV18 | ASSPTANYGYT
TRBV11-2 | ASSTGTSGRYEQY
TRBV15 | ATSDHRNTEAF
TRBV10-1 | ASSESLLNTEAF
TRBV6-6 | ASSYGSDYGYT
TRBV19 | ASRSGTRAQPQH